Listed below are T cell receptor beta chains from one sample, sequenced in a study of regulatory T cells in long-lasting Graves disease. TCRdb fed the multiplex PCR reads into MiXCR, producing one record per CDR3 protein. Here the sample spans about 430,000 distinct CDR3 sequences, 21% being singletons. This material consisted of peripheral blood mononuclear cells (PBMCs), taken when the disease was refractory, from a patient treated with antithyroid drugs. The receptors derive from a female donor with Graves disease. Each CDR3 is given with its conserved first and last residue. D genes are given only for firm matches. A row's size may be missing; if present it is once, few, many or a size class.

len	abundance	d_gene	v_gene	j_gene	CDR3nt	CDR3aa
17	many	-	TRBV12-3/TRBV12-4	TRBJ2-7	TGTGCCAGCAGTTTAGGTGTGGGTGGCCAGAGCTCCTACGAGCAGTACTTC	CASSLGVGGQSSYEQYF
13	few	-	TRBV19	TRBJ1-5	TGTGCCAGCGCGGCAAAGGACAATCAGCCCCAGCATTTT	CASAAKDNQPQHF
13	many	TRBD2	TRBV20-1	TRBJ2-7	TGCAGTGCTTGGAGCGGGAGGTCCTACGAGCAGTACTTC	CSAWSGRSYEQYF
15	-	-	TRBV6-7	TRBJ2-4	TGTGCCAGCCCTCGGGGCAGGGCGAGTTGGGACATTCAGTACTTC	CASPRGRASWDIQYF
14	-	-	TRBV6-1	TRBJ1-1	TGTGCCAGCATCAAAACCACAGGGAGCGCTGAAGCTTTCTTT	CASIKTTGSAEAFF
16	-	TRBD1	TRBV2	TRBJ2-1	TGTGCCAGCAGTGAAGGTGGACAGGGATATTACAATGAGCAGTTCTTC	CASSEGGQGYYNEQFF
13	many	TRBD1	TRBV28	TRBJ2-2	TGTGCCAGCAAACAGGGGGGCACCGGGGAGCTGTTTTTT	CASKQGGTGELFF
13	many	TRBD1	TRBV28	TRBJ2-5	TGTGCCAGCAACAGGGGGCTCGGAGAGACCCAGTACTTC	CASNRGLGETQYF
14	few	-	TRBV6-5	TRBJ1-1	TGTGCCAGCAGTTACTCCGACAGACGCACTGAAGCTTTCTTT	CASSYSDRRTEAFF
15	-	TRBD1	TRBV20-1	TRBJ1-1	TGCAGTGCTAGAGATCAGGGGGGGGGTGACACTGAAGCTTTCTTT	CSARDQGGGDTEAFF
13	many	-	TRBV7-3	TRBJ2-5	TGTGCCAGCAGCCCATCGACGAGTGAGACCCAGTACTTC	CASSPSTSETQYF
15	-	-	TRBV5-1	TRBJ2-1	TGCGCCAGCAGCTTTTCTTCTAGCAGATACAATGAGCAGTTCTTC	CASSFSSSRYNEQFF
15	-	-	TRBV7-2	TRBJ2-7	TGTGCCAGCAGCTTAGAATTGTTGGGCGGCTACGAGCAGTACTTC	CASSLELLGGYEQYF
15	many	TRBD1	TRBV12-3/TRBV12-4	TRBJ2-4	TGTGCCAGCAGGGCAGGGGGATCGGCCAAAAACATTCAGTACTTC	CASRAGGSAKNIQYF
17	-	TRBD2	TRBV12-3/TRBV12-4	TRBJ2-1	TGTGCCAGCACCATTACGACTAGCGGGTGGGGGAACAATGAGCAGTTCTTC	CASTITTSGWGNNEQFF
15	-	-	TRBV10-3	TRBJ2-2	TGTGCCATCAGTGAGTCTGGCAGCCTCACCGGGGAGCTGTTTTTT	CAISESGSLTGELFF
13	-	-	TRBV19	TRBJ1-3	TGTGCCAGTAGTCCGACAACTGGAAACACCATATATTTT	CASSPTTGNTIYF
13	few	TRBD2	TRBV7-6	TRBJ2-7	TGTGCCAGCAGCGGGGGGGACCGCTACGAGCAGTACTTC	CASSGGDRYEQYF
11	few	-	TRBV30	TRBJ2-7	TGTGCCTGGAGGCAGGGAGACGAGCAGTACTTC	CAWRQGDEQYF
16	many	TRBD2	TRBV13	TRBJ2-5	TGTGCCAGCAGCCTAGGACTAGCGGGAGTAGGGGAGACCCAGTACTTC	CASSLGLAGVGETQYF
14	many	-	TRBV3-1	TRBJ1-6	TGTGCCAGCAGCCAAGATCGACTGATTTCACCCCTCCACTTT	CASSQDRLISPLHF
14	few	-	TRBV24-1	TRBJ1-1	TGTGCCACCATGGATGGACCCCGGGGTACTGAAGCTTTCTTT	CATMDGPRGTEAFF
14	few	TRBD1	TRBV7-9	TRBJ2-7	TGTGCCAGCAGCCTGGGACAGGGGGACTACGAGCAGTACTTC	CASSLGQGDYEQYF
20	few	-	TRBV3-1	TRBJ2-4	TGTGCCAGCAGCCCTCAACCCCGGGGGACCGCACCTATAGCCAAAAACATTCAGTACTTC	CASSPQPRGTAPIAKNIQYF
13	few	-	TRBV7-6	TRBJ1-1	TGTGCCAGCAGGGGATGGGTCGACACTGAAGCTTTCTTT	CASRGWVDTEAFF
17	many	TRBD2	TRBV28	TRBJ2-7	TGTGCCAGCAGTCCCTCCGTCTACAGCGGGAGGAAGTACGAGCAGTACTTC	CASSPSVYSGRKYEQYF
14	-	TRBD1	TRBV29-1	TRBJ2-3	TGCAGCGTTGGGTCCGGACAGGGATCAGATACGCAGTATTTT	CSVGSGQGSDTQYF
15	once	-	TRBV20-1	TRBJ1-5	TGCAGTGCTAGACCCGGAGGGAGTACCAATCAGCCCCAGCATTTT	CSARPGGSTNQPQHF
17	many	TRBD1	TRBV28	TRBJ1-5	TGTGCCAGCAGTCCCTCCCCTGGACAGGTTAGCAATCAGCCCCAGCATTTT	CASSPSPGQVSNQPQHF
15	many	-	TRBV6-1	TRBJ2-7	TGTGCCAGCAGTGAGAACAGCCCGACTACCTACGAGCAGTACTTC	CASSENSPTTYEQYF
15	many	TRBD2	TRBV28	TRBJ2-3	TGTGCCAGCAGCCTATGGACTAGCGGCACAGATACGCAGTATTTT	CASSLWTSGTDTQYF
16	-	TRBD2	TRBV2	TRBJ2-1	TGTGCCAGCAGTAGAACTAGCGGGGGAATCTACAATGAGCAGTTCTTC	CASSRTSGGIYNEQFF
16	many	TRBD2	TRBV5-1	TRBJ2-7	TGCGCCAGCAGCTTGGGTTTAGCGGGTTCGCCCTACGAGCAGTACTTC	CASSLGLAGSPYEQYF
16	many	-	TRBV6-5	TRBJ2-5	TGTGCCAGCAGTTCCGGACGGCAGATAGATCAAGAGACCCAGTACTTC	CASSSGRQIDQETQYF
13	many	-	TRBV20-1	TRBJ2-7	TGCAGTGCTAGAGAACGAAAAGACTACGAGCAGTACTTC	CSARERKDYEQYF
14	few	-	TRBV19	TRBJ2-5	TGTGCCAGTAGTAAAGTCGGCAGCAAAGAGACCCAGTACTTC	CASSKVGSKETQYF
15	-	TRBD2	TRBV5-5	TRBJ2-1	TGTGCCAGCAGCTTGCAGTTGGCGGGAGTGTCTGAGCAGTTCTTC	CASSLQLAGVSEQFF
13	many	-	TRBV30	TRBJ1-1	TGTGCCCTACGACTGGTGGGGGACACTGAAGCTTTCTTT	CALRLVGDTEAFF
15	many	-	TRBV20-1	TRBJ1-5	TGCAGTGCTAGTCCGTTGGGAGCTAGCAATCAGCCCCAGCATTTT	CSASPLGASNQPQHF
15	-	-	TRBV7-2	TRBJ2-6	TGTGCCAGCAGCCCCCAGGTACTCTGGGCCAACGTCCTGACTTTC	CASSPQVLWANVLTF
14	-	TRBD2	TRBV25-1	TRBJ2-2	TGTGCCACCGGGGGGACTCGGAACACCGGGGAGCTGTTTTTT	CATGGTRNTGELFF
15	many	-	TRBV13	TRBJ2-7	TGTGCCAGCAGCTTGGAGGGGGGGAGGGTCCACGAGCAGTACTTC	CASSLEGGRVHEQYF
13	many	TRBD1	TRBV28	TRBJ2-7	TGTGCCAGCAGTTTCCAGGGGGCTTGGGAGCAGTACTTC	CASSFQGAWEQYF
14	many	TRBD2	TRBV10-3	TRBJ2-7	TGTGCCATCAGTGAAGGACTAGCTGCGCGCGAGCAGTACTTC	CAISEGLAAREQYF
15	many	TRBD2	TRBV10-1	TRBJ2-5	TGCGCCAGCAGCGCCCAACTAGCGGGAAAAGAGACCCAGTACTTC	CASSAQLAGKETQYF
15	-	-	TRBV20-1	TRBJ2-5	TGCAGTGCTAGACCCTGGGGGCCTACTCAAGAGACCCAGTACTTC	CSARPWGPTQETQYF
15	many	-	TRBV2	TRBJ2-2	TGTGCCAGCAGGGCCCGGGACACGAACACCGGGGAGCTGTTTTTT	CASRARDTNTGELFF
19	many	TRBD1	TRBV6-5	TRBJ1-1	TGTGCCAGCAGTTACCTCACCGGGACAGGGGTTTTGTGGGACACTGAAGCTTTCTTT	CASSYLTGTGVLWDTEAFF
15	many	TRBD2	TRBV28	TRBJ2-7	TGTGCCAGCAACTATGGCCCTAGCGGATCCTACGAGCAGTACTTC	CASNYGPSGSYEQYF
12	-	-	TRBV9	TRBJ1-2	TGTGCCAGCAGCGCCAGGACAGATGGCTACACCTTC	CASSARTDGYTF
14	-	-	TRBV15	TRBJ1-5	TGTGCCACCAGCAGAGCGTCCAGCAATCAGCCCCAGCATTTT	CATSRASSNQPQHF
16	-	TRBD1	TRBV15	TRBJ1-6	TGTGCCACCAGCAGAGATTTGGGACAGGGCGGTTCACCCCTCCACTTT	CATSRDLGQGGSPLHF
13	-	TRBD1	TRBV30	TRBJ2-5	TGTGCCGGTGGACAGGGTGTCGGAGAGACCCAGTACTTC	CAGGQGVGETQYF
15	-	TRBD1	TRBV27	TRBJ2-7	TGTGCCAGCAGGAAAATTAGGACAGGGTCCTACGAGCAGTACTTC	CASRKIRTGSYEQYF